This T cell receptor beta chain came from a study of OX40 agonist ivuxolimab in advanced cancers. Background on the study: Partial responses occurred in three patients (one hepatocellular carcinoma, two cutaneous melanoma). Regarding the study as a whole: On average, CD8+ T cells showed a greater number of expanded clones than CD4+. Antigen specificity remained undetermined for the expanded peripheral T cells.

V lost 3 bases and J 2 bases, leaving 13 bases between the germline ends. Per germline, CDR1 SQVTM and CDR2 ANQGSEA. CDR3 length: 14 amino acids. The assay was immunoSEQ multiplex PCR, and TCRdb's table has in-frame clones only and misses some. This sample has 68,000 or so clones, with 65% to 85% found just once. Turning to this clone: Its antigen is not known.

The chain recombines TRBV29-1 with TRBJ2-5; no reliable D call. The starting material was CD4+ or CD8+ T cells sorted from blood, obtained in a trial of the OX40 agonist ivuxolimab. This clonotype was obtained from an adult with an advanced solid tumor such as melanoma, head and neck, liver or kidney cancer. The DNA of the CDR3 is TGCAGCGTTGACTCGGGTGCAACACAAGAGACCCAGTACTTC. It yields the protein CSVDSGATQETQYF.